A selection of T cell receptor beta chains follows, all from one sample in a study of cytomegalovirus exposure and HLA in healthy donors. Assay used: immunoSEQ multiplex PCR; TCRdb lists only in-frame clones, some missing. The sample carries about 200,000 clones, more than 70% recorded once. Sequences were obtained from PBMCs. These TCRs come from a middle-aged woman in good health and CMV-seronegative. Each CDR3 is given with its conserved first and last residue. A D gene is named only where the DNA matches it firmly. The listing skips clone size in some rows; elsewhere it reads once, few, many or a size class.

j_call d_call clone_size v_call cdr3_nt cdr3_aa
TRBJ2-7 TRBD1 once TRBV30 TGTGCCTGGCGCCGGGACAGGGTTCGGTACGAGCAGTACTTC CAWRRDRVRYEQYF
TRBJ2-2 TRBD1 . TRBV7-3 TGTGCCAGCAGCTTAACCCTCTACCACGCGGACAGGGGTCCTTCGAACACCGGGGAGCTGTTTTTT CASSLTLYHADRGPSNTGELFF
TRBJ2-1 . . TRBV21-1 TGTGCCAGCAAAAGCGGGAGGGCCGTATGTATGATCTACAATGAGCAGTTCTTC CASKSGRAVCMIYNEQFF
TRBJ2-1 . . TRBV18 TGTGCCAGCTCACCCGGCGGTATGGGTAATGAGCAGTTCTTC CASSPGGMGNEQFF
TRBJ2-1 TRBD2 . TRBV19 TGTGCCAGCTCGCCCGGGACTAGCGAGATTAATGAGCAGTTCTTC CASSPGTSEINEQFF
TRBJ1-1 TRBD1 . TRBV5-6 TGTGCCAGCGCCGGGACAGGGGGGTTCACTGAAGCTTTCTTT CASAGTGGFTEAFF
TRBJ1-2 . . TRBV4-3 TGCGCCAGCAGCCAAGATAGGCGGGGGGGTACGAGTGGCTACACCTTC CASSQDRRGGTSGYTF
TRBJ1-1 . . TRBV27 TGTGCCAGCAGTTTTTCCGGCGCGCAGGGCACTGAAGCTTTCTTT CASSFSGAQGTEAFF
TRBJ2-5 TRBD1 few TRBV19 TGTGCCAGTAGTGCCACAGGGGCTCGGGGGACCCAGTACTTC CASSATGARGTQYF
TRBJ1-2 TRBD1 . TRBV7-9 TGTTCCAGCAGCTTAGGGGGCGCATATGGCTACACCTTC CSSSLGGAYGYTF
TRBJ1-1 . . TRBV7-8 TGTGCCAGCAGCTTAGTCTCCACTGAAGCTTTCTTT CASSLVSTEAFF
TRBJ2-6 . few TRBV2 TGTGCCAGCGGGGGGGTCCAGGGGCCGAGCTCTGGGGCCAACGTCCTGACTTTC CASGGVQGPSSGANVLTF
TRBJ2-2 TRBD1 . TRBV18 TGTGCCAGCTCACCAGGACAGGGGAACACCGGGGAGCTGTTTTTT CASSPGQGNTGELFF
TRBJ2-7 . . TRBV7-9 TGTGCCAGCAGCTTAGGGACAGCCTCACCCTACGAGCAGTACTTC CASSLGTASPYEQYF
TRBJ2-5 . . TRBV6-5 TGTGCCAGCAGTTACCACTCGCGGGGTAAACAAGAGACCCAGTACTTC CASSYHSRGKQETQYF
TRBJ2-5 TRBD2 . TRBV18 TGTGCCAGCTCCCGAAGCGGGAGAGAGACCCAGTACTTC CASSRSGRETQYF
TRBJ2-7 . . TRBV19 TGTGCCAGTAGTATATGGCGGGCTGGGGAACACGAGCAGTACTTC CASSIWRAGEHEQYF
TRBJ2-2 . . TRBV6-1 TGTGCCAGCAGACAATCCCTGGGGGGCACCGGGGAGCTGTTTTTT CASRQSLGGTGELFF
TRBJ2-2 TRBD1 . TRBV12-5 TGTGCTAGTGGTTTCCAGGGACAGGGGGCCTCCGGGGAGCTGTTTTTT CASGFQGQGASGELFF
TRBJ2-1 TRBD2 few TRBV2 TGTGCCAGCCGTCCCCCACTAGCGGGAGAACGGTGGTTCTTC CASRPPLAGERWFF
TRBJ1-1 . . TRBV7-8 TGTGCCAGCAGCTTAGGAGGAGGAGGCACTGAAGCTTTCTTT CASSLGGGGTEAFF
TRBJ1-1 TRBD1 . TRBV5-1 TGCGCCAGCAGCTGGGGACAGGAAGTCACTGAAGCTTTCTTT CASSWGQEVTEAFF
TRBJ2-2 TRBD2 . TRBV9 TGTGCCAGCAGCGTTGGCGGGAGGGCCGGCACCGGGGAGCTGTTTTTT CASSVGGRAGTGELFF
TRBJ2-7 TRBD2 . TRBV9 TGTGCCAGCAGCGCGGGACTAGCGGGAACCTACGAGCAGTACTTC CASSAGLAGTYEQYF
TRBJ1-5 . . TRBV4-2 TGTGCCAGCAGCCAAGATGGGCAACAGCACCAGCCCCAGCATTTT CASSQDGQQHQPQHF
TRBJ2-1 TRBD2 . TRBV6-5 TGTGCCAGCAGTTACACGGGACTAGCGGGAACCCAGTTCTTC CASSYTGLAGTQFF
TRBJ2-5 TRBD1 . TRBV19 TGTGCCAGTACCGGGACAGGGCGAGAGACCCAGTACTTC CASTGTGRETQYF
TRBJ2-3 TRBD1 . TRBV7-9 TGTGCCAGCAGCCCCCGGACAGGGCCGGGGCCAGATACGCAGTATTTT CASSPRTGPGPDTQYF
TRBJ2-3 TRBD2 few TRBV5-1 TGCGCCAGCAGCTTGGGGGGGACTAGCGGCGATACGCAGTATTTT CASSLGGTSGDTQYF
TRBJ1-2 . . TRBV5-1 TGCGCCAGCAGCATCGGACAGAATAACTATGGCTACACCTTC CASSIGQNNYGYTF
TRBJ2-7 . . TRBV5-1 TGCGCCAGCAGCCCAGGGACTGGGAGGAACGAGCAGTACTTC CASSPGTGRNEQYF
TRBJ1-1 . . TRBV11-3 TGTGCCAGCAGCTTAGGGCCGGGTACTGAAGCTTTCTTT CASSLGPGTEAFF
TRBJ2-3 TRBD1 . TRBV6-1 TGTGCCAGCAGGCAGACAGGGAGTCTGACAGATACGCAGTATTTT CASRQTGSLTDTQYF
TRBJ1-1 . . TRBV6-5 TGTGCCACCGCGACAGGCCGCAAGTACACTGAAGCTTTCTTT CATATGRKYTEAFF
TRBJ2-7 . . TRBV11-3 TGTGCCAGCAGCTTAGAAAGACTAAAGCCCCAGTTC CASSLERLKPQF
TRBJ1-1 TRBD1 . TRBV11-3 TGTGCCAGCAGCTTAGGAGGGACAGGGGCTGAAGCTTTCTTT CASSLGGTGAEAFF
TRBJ2-5 TRBD2 . TRBV7-7 TGTGCTAGCATCCCGGTCGGGAGGGTCGAAGAGACCCAGTACTTC CASIPVGRVEETQYF
TRBJ1-3 . . TRBV7-2 TGTGCCAGCAGCTTAGAGGGGCTCTCTGGAAACACCATATATTTT CASSLEGLSGNTIYF
TRBJ2-3 . . TRBV12-5 TGTGCTAGTGGTTTGGTACTGTCTAGAGGTGGTAGGGGTACGCAGTATTTT CASGLVLSRGGRGTQYF
TRBJ2-3 TRBD2 . TRBV15 TGTGCCACCAGCAGAGGGGTTAGCGGGAGCGGAACAGATACGCAGTATTTT CATSRGVSGSGTDTQYF
TRBJ2-3 TRBD2 . TRBV4-3 TGCGCCAGCAGCCAGGAGGCCCCGGGACTAGCGGGAGCCGATACGCAGTATTTT CASSQEAPGLAGADTQYF
TRBJ1-5 . . TRBV19 TGTGCCAGTAGAATGGGGGGGCTCGGTAGCAATCAGCCCCAGCATTTT CASRMGGLGSNQPQHF
TRBJ2-5 TRBD2 . TRBV11-2 TGTGCCAGCAGCTTAAGGACTAGCGGGCCCCAAGAGACCCAGTACTTC CASSLRTSGPQETQYF
TRBJ2-7 . . TRBV7-2 TGTGCCAGCAGCTTAGCGCTAACCTACGAGCAGTACTTC CASSLALTYEQYF
TRBJ2-5 TRBD1 . TRBV6-1 TGTGCCAGCAGTGAACTGACAGGGAAGAGGGAGACCCAGTACTTC CASSELTGKRETQYF
TRBJ2-7 TRBD2 . TRBV30 TGTGCCTGGAGTCAGGAGCGGGAGAGAATCAAAGTCTCCTACGAGCAGTACTTC CAWSQERERIKVSYEQYF
TRBJ1-1 . . TRBV5-1 TGCGCCAGCAGCTTGACCGGAGAGGACACTGAAGCTTTCTTT CASSLTGEDTEAFF
TRBJ1-6 . few TRBV30 TGTGCCTGGAGTGGGCGCGGTCGGGATTCACCCCTCCACTTT CAWSGRGRDSPLHF
TRBJ1-1 . . TRBV21-1 TGTGCCAGCAGCAAAGTGAGAGTGACAGGGCTGGGAGGAACTGAAGCTTTCTTT CASSKVRVTGLGGTEAFF
TRBJ1-2 . . TRBV11-3 TGTGCCAGCAGCTTCGGACCGGACAGAGAGAACTATGGCTACACCTTC CASSFGPDRENYGYTF
TRBJ2-3 TRBD1 . TRBV30 TGTGCCTGGAGTGTACAGGGGGGCACAGATACGCAGTATTTT CAWSVQGGTDTQYF
TRBJ1-1 . once TRBV20-1 TGCAGTGCCGGACAGTCGGGAGCTTTCTTT CSAGQSGAFF
TRBJ1-4 TRBD1 . TRBV11-3 TGTGCCAGCAGGATCGACAGGGTTAGTGAAAAACTGTTTTTT CASRIDRVSEKLFF
TRBJ1-1 . . TRBV5-6 TGTGCCAGCAGCTTGGTGTCCAGAAACACTGAAGCTTTCTTT CASSLVSRNTEAFF
TRBJ1-1 . . TRBV30 TGTGCCTGGGAGCGTCCGGCTGAAGCTTTCTTT CAWERPAEAFF
TRBJ1-1 TRBD1 . TRBV7-2 TGTGCCAGCAGCTGGCTACAGGGGTTCTCGAGTGGCACTGAAGCTTTCTTT CASSWLQGFSSGTEAFF
TRBJ2-3 TRBD2 . TRBV2 TGTGCCAGCAGACCTCCCGGGCTAGCGGGGAGCACAGATACGCAGTATTTT CASRPPGLAGSTDTQYF